This T cell receptor beta chain was recorded in a study of OX40 agonist ivuxolimab in advanced cancers. About this clone itself: Other nucleotide sequences from this sample produce the same CDR3.

The protocol was immunoSEQ multiplex PCR, while the TCRdb copy is restricted to in-frame clones and leaves out a portion. Of approximately 92,000 clones listed, approximately 94% are singletons. This TCR was sampled from an adult with an advanced solid tumor such as melanoma, head and neck, liver or kidney cancer. The source material was CD4+ or CD8+ T cells sorted from blood, sampled in a trial of the OX40 agonist ivuxolimab.

Here the CDR3 DNA reads TGTGCCAGCTCACCACAAGGTATGAACACTGAAGCTTTCTTT. Its translation is CASSPQGMNTEAFF. The chain employs TRBV18 and TRBJ1-1; no reliable D call. The V gene lost 1 base and the J gene lost 0 bases, with 6 bases spanning the gap. This CDR3 comprises 14 residues. The V gene's germline CDR1 is KGHSH and CDR2 LQKENI. The full variable domain, completed using reference TRBV18 and TRBJ1-1, is NAGVMQNPRHLVRRRGQEARLRCSPMKGHSHVYWYRQLPEEGLKFMVYLQKENIIDESGMPKERFSAEFPKEGPSILRIQQVVRGDSAAYFCASSPQGMNTEAFFGQGTRLTVV.